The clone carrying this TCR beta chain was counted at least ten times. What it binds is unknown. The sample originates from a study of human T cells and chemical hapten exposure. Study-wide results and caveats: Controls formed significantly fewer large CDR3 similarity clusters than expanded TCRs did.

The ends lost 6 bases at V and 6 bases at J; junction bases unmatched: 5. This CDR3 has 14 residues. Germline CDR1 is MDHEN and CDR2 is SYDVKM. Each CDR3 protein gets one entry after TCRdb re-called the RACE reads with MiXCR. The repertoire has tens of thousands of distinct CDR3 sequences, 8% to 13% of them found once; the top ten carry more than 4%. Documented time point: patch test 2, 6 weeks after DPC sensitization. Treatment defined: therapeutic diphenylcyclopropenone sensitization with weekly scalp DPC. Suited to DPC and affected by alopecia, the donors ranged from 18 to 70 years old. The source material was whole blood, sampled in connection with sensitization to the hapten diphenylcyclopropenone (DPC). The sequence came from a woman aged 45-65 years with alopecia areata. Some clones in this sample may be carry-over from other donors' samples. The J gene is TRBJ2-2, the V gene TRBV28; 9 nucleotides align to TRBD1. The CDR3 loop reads CASSRWTGAGELFF. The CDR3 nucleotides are TGTGCCAGCAGCCGCTGGACAGGGGCCGGGGAGCTGTTTTTT. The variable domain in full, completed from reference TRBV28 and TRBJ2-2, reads DVKVTQSSRYLVKRTGEKVFLECVQDMDHENMFWYRQDPGLGLRLIYFSYDVKMKEKGDIPEGYSVSREKKERFSLILESASTNQTSMYLCASSRWTGAGELFFGEGSRLTVL.